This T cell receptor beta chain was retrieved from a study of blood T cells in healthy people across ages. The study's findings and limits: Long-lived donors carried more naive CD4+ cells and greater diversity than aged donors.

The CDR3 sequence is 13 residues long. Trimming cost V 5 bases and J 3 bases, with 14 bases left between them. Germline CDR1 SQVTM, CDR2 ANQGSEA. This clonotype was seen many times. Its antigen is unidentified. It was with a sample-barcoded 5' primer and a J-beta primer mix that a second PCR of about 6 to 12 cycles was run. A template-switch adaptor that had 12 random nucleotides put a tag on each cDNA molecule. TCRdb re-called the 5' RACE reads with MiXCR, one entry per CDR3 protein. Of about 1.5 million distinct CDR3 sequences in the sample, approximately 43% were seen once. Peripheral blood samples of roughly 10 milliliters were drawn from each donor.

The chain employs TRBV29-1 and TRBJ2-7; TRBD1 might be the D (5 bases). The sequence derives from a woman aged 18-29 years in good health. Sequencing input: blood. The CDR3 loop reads CSVSPDIFYEQYF. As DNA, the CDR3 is TGCAGCGTTAGTCCGGACATCTTCTACGAGCAGTACTTC.